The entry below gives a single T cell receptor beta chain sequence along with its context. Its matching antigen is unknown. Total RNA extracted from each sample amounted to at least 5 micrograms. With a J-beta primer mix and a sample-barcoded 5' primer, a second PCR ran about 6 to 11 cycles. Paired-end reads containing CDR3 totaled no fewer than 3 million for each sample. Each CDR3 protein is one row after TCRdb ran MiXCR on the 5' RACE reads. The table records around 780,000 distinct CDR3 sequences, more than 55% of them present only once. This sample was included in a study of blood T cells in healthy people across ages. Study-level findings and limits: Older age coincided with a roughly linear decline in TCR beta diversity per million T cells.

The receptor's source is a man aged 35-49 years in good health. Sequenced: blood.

The CDR3: CASSLQEGVGDEQFF. CDR3 nucleotides: TGTGCCAGCAGCTTACAGGAGGGAGTAGGCGATGAGCAGTTCTTC. The chain is built from TRBV7-3 and TRBJ2-1; weak D call: TRBD2 (6 bases). This CDR3 has 15 residues. CDR1 and CDR2 (germline): SGHTA, FQGTGA. V lost 2 bases to trimming and J lost 8 bases, with 16 bases between them.